Below, one TCR beta chain is given with its context. Its antigen is not identified. This CDR3 has 15 amino acids. V was shortened by 4 bases and J by 6 bases, with 18 bases between the two germline ends. CDR1 is SGDLS and CDR2 is YYNGEE in the germline V gene. Sequencing depth was up to 500,000 reads per sample. Only in-frame clones appear in the TCRdb table, and some are missing; sequencing was by immunoSEQ multiplex PCR. The sample holds 60,000 to 75,000 clones, just over 75% seen once. This specimen comes from a study of pediatric ulcerative colitis. Study outcomes and limitations: A couple of rectal CDR3 clonotypes occurred in all ulcerative colitis patients. Ulcerative colitis patients shared more blood-rectal clones than controls.

This sequence joins TRBV9 and TRBJ2-3; D possibly uses TRBD1 or TRBD2 (5 bases each). Sequenced sample: blood. The TCR originated in a boy aged 5-17 years with moderate ulcerative colitis. The CDR3 DNA follows: TGTGCCAGCAGCTCCCGGGACGGGGTGGTGGATACGCAGTATTTT. This codes for CASSSRDGVVDTQYF.